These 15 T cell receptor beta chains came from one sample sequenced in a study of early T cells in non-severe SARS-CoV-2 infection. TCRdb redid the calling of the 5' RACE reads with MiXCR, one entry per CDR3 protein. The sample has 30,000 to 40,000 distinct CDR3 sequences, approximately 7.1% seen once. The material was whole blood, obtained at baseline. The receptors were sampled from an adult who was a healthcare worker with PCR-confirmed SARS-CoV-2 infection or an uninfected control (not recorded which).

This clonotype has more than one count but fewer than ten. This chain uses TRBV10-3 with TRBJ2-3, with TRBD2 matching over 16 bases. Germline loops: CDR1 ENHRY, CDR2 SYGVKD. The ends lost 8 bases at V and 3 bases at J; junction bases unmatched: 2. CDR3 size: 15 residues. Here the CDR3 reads CAIGGLAGGTDTQYF. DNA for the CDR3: TGTGCCATCGGGGGACTAGCGGGAGGGACAGATACGCAGTATTTT.

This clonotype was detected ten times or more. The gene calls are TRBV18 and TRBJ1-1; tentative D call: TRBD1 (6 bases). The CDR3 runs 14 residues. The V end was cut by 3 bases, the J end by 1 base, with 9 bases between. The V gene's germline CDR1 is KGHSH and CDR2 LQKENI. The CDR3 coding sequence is TGTGCCAGCTCACCGGGACACACGAACACTGAAGCTTTCTTT. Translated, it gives CASSPGHTNTEAFF.

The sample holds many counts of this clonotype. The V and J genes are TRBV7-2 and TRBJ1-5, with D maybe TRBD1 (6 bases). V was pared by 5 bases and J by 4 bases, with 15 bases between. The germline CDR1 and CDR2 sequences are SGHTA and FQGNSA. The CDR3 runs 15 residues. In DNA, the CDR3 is TGTGCCAGCAGCCCGGACAGCTCCGGGAATCAGCCCCAGCATTTT. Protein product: CASSPDSSGNQPQHF.

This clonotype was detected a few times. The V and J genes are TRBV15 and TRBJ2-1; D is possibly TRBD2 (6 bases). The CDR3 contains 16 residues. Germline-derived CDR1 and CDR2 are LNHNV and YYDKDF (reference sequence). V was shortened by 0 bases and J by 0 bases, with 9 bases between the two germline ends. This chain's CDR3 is CATSRDRGTSYNEQFF. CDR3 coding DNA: TGTGCCACCAGCAGAGATCGGGGGACCTCCTACAATGAGCAGTTCTTC.

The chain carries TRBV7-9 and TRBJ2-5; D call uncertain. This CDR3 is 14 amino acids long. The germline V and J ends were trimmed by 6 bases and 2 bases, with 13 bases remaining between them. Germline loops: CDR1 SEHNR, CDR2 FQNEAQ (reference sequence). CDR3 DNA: TGTGCCAGCAGAATAGACAACGTACAAGAGACCCAGTACTTC. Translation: CASRIDNVQETQYF.

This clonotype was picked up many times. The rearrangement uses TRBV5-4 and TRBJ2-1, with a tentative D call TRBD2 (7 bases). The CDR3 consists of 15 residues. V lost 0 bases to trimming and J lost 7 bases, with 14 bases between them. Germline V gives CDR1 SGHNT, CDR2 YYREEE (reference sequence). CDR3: CASSLDWGGGNEQFF. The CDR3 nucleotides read TGTGCCAGCAGCTTGGATTGGGGGGGCGGAAATGAGCAGTTCTTC.

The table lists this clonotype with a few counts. This CDR3 reads CASSLDLSRDTQYF. In DNA form, the CDR3 reads TGCGCCAGCAGCTTGGACCTATCAAGAGATACGCAGTATTTT. This chain links TRBV5-1 with TRBJ2-3; D is undetermined. The CDR3 totals 14 residues. Germline loops: CDR1 SGHRS, CDR2 YFSETQ. With 0 bases removed from V and 5 bases from J, the gap between germline ends came to 10 bases.

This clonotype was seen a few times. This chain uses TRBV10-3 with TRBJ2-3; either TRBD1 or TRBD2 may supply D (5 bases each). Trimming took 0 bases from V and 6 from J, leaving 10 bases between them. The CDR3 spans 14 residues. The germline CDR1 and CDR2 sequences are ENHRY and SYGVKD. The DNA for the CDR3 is TGTGCCATCAGTGAGTCGGGGACCCTTGATACGCAGTATTTT. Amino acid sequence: CAISESGTLDTQYF.

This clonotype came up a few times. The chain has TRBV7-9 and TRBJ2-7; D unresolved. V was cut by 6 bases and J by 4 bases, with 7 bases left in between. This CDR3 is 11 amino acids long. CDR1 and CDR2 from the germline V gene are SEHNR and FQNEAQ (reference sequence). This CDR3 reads CASSSYYEQYF. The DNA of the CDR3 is TGTGCCAGCAGTTCCTATTACGAGCAGTACTTC.

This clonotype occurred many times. The CDR3 loop reads CASSLAGTGHYEQYF. Here the CDR3 DNA reads TGTGCCAGCAGTTTAGCTGGGACAGGCCACTACGAGCAGTACTTC. The rearrangement joins TRBV12-3 or TRBV12-4 to TRBJ2-7; TRBD1 agrees at 8 bases. With 0 bases clipped from V and 3 bases from J, the junction kept 4 bases outside the gene matches. CDR3 size: 15 residues.

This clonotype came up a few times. CDR3 region: CASRPGTPNTEAFF. CDR3 coding DNA: TGTGCCAGCAGACCCGGGACTCCGAACACTGAAGCTTTCTTT. The chain recombines TRBV12-3 or TRBV12-4 with TRBJ1-1, with a weak D call TRBD1 (5 bases). This CDR3 has 14 residues. V shed 6 bases and J shed 1 base, with 12 bases lying between them.

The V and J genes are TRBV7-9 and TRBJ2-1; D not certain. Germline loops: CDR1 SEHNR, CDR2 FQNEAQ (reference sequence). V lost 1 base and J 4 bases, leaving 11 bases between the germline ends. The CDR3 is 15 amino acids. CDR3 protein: CASSLDSTIYNEQFF. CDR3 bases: TGTGCCAGCAGCTTAGACTCGACGATATACAATGAGCAGTTCTTC. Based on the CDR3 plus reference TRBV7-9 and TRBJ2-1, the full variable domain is DTGVSQNPRHKITKRGQNVTFRCDPISEHNRLYWYRQTLGQGPEFLTYFQNEAQLEKSRLLSDRFSAERPKGSFSTLEIQRTEQGDSAMYLCASSLDSTIYNEQFFGPGTRLTVL.

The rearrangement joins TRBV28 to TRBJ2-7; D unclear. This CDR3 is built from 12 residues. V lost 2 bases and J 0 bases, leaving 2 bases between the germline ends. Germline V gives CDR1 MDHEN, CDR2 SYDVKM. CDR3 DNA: TGTGCCAGCAGTTTAAGCTCCTACGAGCAGTACTTC. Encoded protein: CASSLSSYEQYF.

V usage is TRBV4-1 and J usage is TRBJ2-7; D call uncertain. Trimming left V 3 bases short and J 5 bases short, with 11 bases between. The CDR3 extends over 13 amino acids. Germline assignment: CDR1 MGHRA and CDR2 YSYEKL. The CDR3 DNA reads TGCGCCAGCAGCCAGACTCGGATCCACGAGCAGTACGTC. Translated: CASSQTRIHEQYV.

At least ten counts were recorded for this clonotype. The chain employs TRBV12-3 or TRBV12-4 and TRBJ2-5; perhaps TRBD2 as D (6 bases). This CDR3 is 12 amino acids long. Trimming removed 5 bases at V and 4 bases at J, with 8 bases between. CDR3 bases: TGTGCCAGCAGTCGAGCGGGAGAGACCCAGTACTTC. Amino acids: CASSRAGETQYF.